This note documents a single T cell receptor beta chain sequence. Antigen specificity is unknown. The source of the sample is a study of cytomegalovirus exposure and HLA in healthy donors. Whole-study context: Most genotyped donors, about four fifths of about 400, had Caucasian-associated genetic ancestry. Whole-study results and caveats: The majority of TCR sequences were rare, yet some public TCRs appeared in many donors. In a later analysis, DRB1 alleles had the most associated TCRs; HLA-C alleles the fewest.

The CDR3 is 12 residues long. V lost 0 bases and J lost 6, with 4 bases in between. CDR1 MGHRA and CDR2 YSYEKL come from the germline V gene. The PCR made use of 60 Vbeta and 13 Jbeta primers. Only in-frame clones appear in the TCRdb table, and some are missing; sequencing was by immunoSEQ multiplex PCR. The table lists around 200,000 clones, roughly 84% of them singletons. The chain couples TRBV4-1 to TRBJ2-3, with D hard to call. The sequence came from a man in his fifties or sixties in good health and CMV-seronegative. The sample comprised PBMCs. CDR3 sequence reads: CASSQDRDTQYF. CDR3 nucleotide sequence: TGCGCCAGCAGCCAAGATCGTGATACGCAGTATTTT.